This T cell receptor (beta chain) was captured by sequencing in a study of cytomegalovirus exposure and HLA in healthy donors. At the level of the study: Among the 370 or so donors who were genotyped, approximately 76% fell in the genetic ancestry cluster that is associated with self-reported Caucasian donors.

Study conclusions and caveats: Across donors, most TCRs were seen rarely, yet some public ones were widespread. Confirmation was obtained in vitro that three CMV-associated chains are specific for CMV antigens. For presence/absence analyses, sequencing depth was assumed to be roughly uniform across donors.

The V gene end was trimmed by 4 bases and the J gene end by 2 bases; junction bases not matched to a gene: 5. The germline CDR1 and CDR2 sequences are LNHDA and SQIVND (reference sequence). This CDR3 is built from 15 residues. Concerning this clone itself: The antigen remains undetermined.

The PCR ran on 60 Vbeta and 13 Jbeta primers. Sequencing was performed with immunoSEQ multiplex PCR; in TCRdb, only in-frame clones are kept and a portion is missing. The table lists some 110,000 clones, approximately 80% of them singletons, with 3.6% in the top ten. V is TRBV19 and J is TRBJ1-5; TRBD1 aligns across 7 bases. The TCR originated in a man aged 35 to 55 in good health and CMV-seronegative. The specimen sequenced was PBMCs. The CDR3 sequence is CASSTIGGGNQPQHF. CDR3 coding DNA: TGTGCCAGTAGTACAATAGGGGGCGGCAATCAGCCCCAGCATTTT. The full variable domain, with the rest looked up from reference TRBV19 and TRBJ1-5, is DGGITQSPKYLFRKEGQNVTLSCEQNLNHDAMYWYRQDPGQGLRLIYYSQIVNDFQKGDIAEGYSVSREKKESFPLTVTSAQKNPTAFYLCASSTIGGGNQPQHFGDGTRLSIL.